This T cell receptor beta chain was identified during a study of breast tumors, draining lymph nodes, adjacent tissues (dated by TCRdb to about 2016). Background on the whole study: In breast cancer patients, the study compared the TCR beta repertoires of tumor, adjacent nontumor tissue and axillary lymph nodes. In human breast cancer, the study set out to assess how tumor, surrounding tissue and draining lymph node repertoires relate to one another and whether T cells might be exchanged between them. What the study reported, not specific to this receptor: The conclusion that tumor T cells originate in lymph nodes was framed as consistent with a hypothesis rather than directly demonstrated. Tumor and nontumor tissue repertoires were significantly more similar in luminal-like than in basal-like breast cancer. T-cell repertoire diversity in tumors was found to be lower than in lymph nodes but higher than in nontumor tissue, and preferential V and J gene usage was observed. The data were considered consistent with most tumor T cells being derived from the lymph node and subsequently expanding within tumor tissue.

The germline V gene (reference sequence) supplies CDR1 DFQATT and CDR2 SNEGSKA. Trimming removed 1 base from V and 5 bases from J; the gene matches leave 12 bases unexplained. Including cysteine and phenylalanine, the CDR3 has 16 amino acids. Only CDR3 DNA is held: 48 bases, read in frame from base 1. Lymph node samples came from the axillary draining lymph nodes of breast cancer patients. The run used an Illumina HiSeq 2000. Multiplex PCR amplification was used to build the TCR beta chain libraries. High-throughput sequencing was used to analyze the amplified TCR beta chain products. In-frame beta chains were kept once TCRdb had trimmed the public reads at Q25 with fastp and called clones with MiXCR. Merged by CDR3 protein, the rows form single entries marked with the most common genes and DNA. Here the sample has some 130,000 distinct CDR3 sequences; 21% occur a single time. The leading ten clones occupy 2% to 2.5% of the sample.

This clonotype was counted ten times or more. Its antigen has not been determined. Base-call qualities are not available, and no considerably larger clone is one nucleotide away. The V gene is TRBV20-1 and the J gene is TRBJ2-5; 8 middle bases align to TRBD1. The sequence derives from a female donor with breast cancer. Some clones in this sample may be carry-over from other donors' samples. Material: axillary lymph node tissue. The CDR3 reads as follows: CSARARDRRVGETQYF. The sequence in DNA is TGCAGTGCTAGAGCCCGGGACAGGCGGGTTGGGGAGACCCAGTACTTC.